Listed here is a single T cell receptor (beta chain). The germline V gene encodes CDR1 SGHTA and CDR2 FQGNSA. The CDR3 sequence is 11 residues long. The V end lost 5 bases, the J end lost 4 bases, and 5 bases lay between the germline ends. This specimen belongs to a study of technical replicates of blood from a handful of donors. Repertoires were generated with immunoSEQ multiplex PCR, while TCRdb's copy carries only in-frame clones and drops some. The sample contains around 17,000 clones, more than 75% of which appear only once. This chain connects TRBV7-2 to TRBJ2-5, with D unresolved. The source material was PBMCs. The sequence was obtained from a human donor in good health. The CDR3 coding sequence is TGTGCCAGCAGCCCCCGAGAGACCCAGTACTTC. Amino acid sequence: CASSPRETQYF.